What follows are 15 T cell receptor beta chains derived from one specimen sequenced in a study of cytotoxic CD8 clonotypes in ibrutinib-treated CLL. Data came from immunoSEQ multiplex PCR; TCRdb stores just in-frame clones and leaves some out. The sample lists some 200,000 clones, around 72% occurring once. The sequenced sample was PBMCs, obtained after 24 months of ibrutinib treatment. The receptors originated from a human donor with chronic lymphocytic leukemia.

The chain joins TRBV13 to TRBJ2-7; D is possibly TRBD1 or TRBD2 (7 bases each). The CDR3 is 13 residues long. Trimming pared 5 bases from V and 3 bases from J, leaving 11 bases between. Germline V gene sequence: CDR1 PRHDT, CDR2 FYEKMQ (reference sequence). The DNA for the CDR3 is TGTGCCAGCAGCCCAGGGGGGGACTACGAGCAGTACTTC. This encodes CASSPGGDYEQYF.

This rearrangement joins TRBV4-2 to TRBJ1-3; 9 bases are a match to TRBD1. The trim removed 5 bases at V and 10 bases at J, leaving 12 bases unmatched. Germline-derived CDR1 and CDR2 are LGHNA and YNFKEQ. The CDR3 is 15 amino acids. CDR3 coding DNA: TGTGCCAGCAGCTCAAAAGGGACAGGGATGTGGACCATATATTTT. Translated, it gives CASSSKGTGMWTIYF.

This clone has just a few counts. The chain employs TRBV5-4 and TRBJ2-7; 7 bases align to TRBD2. With V trimmed by 8 bases and J by 0 bases, 5 bases remained unmatched. Germline V gene data show CDR1 as SGHNT and CDR2 as YYREEE (reference sequence). The CDR3 is 13 residues long. The CDR3 here is CASTSESSYEQYF. CDR3 in DNA: TGTGCCAGTACTAGCGAGAGCTCCTACGAGCAGTACTTC. Drawing the rest from reference TRBV5-4 and TRBJ2-7, the complete variable domain is ETGVTQSPTHLIKTRGQQVTLRCSSQSGHNTVSWYQQALGQGPQFIFQYYREEENGRGNFPPRFSGLQFPNYSSELNVNALELDDSALYLCASTSESSYEQYFGPGTRLTVT.

The CDR3 nucleotides read TGTGCCACGACAGCGGGGCCCGGGGAGCTGTTTTTT. Translated: CATTAGPGELFF. The rearrangement links TRBV27 to TRBJ2-2, with TRBD2 matching over 7 bases. CDR3 length: 12 residues. V lost 10 bases to trimming and J lost 6 bases; unmatched junction nucleotides: 5. CDR1 and CDR2 from the germline V gene are MNHEY and SMNVEV (reference sequence).

The rearrangement uses TRBV29-1 and TRBJ2-3; 7 bases are a match to TRBD2. From germline, CDR1 is SQVTM and CDR2 ANQGSEA. This CDR3 is 10 amino acids long. Germline trimming cut 7 bases from V and 8 bases from J; bases unmatched to any gene: 3. CDR3 coding DNA: TGCAGCGGGGGGGGAGGTACGCAGTATTTT. Translating it yields CSGGGGTQYF.

The J gene is TRBJ1-4, the V gene TRBV7-9, with no clear D. The CDR3 sequence is 12 residues long. The V end lost 4 bases, the J end lost 7 bases, and 7 bases lay between the germline ends. The germline V gene has CDR1 SEHNR and CDR2 FQNEAQ (reference sequence). The CDR3 DNA sequence: TGTGCCAGCAGCTCACGAATTGAAAAACTGTTTTTT. This codes for CASSSRIEKLFF.

This chain links TRBV30 with TRBJ2-1; 9 nucleotides line up with TRBD2. The V and J ends lost 5 bases and 6 bases, in that order; junction bases with no gene match: 5. Germline V gene lookup returns CDR1 GTSNPN and CDR2 SVGIG (reference sequence). The CDR3 has 13 amino acids. The CDR3 region has the DNA TGTGCCTGGGAGCGAGCGGGAGGCAATGAGCAGTTCTTC. Its translation: CAWERAGGNEQFF.

CDR3 amino acids: CASSFAGRSNQPQHF. For the CDR3, the DNA is TGTGCCAGCAGCTTTGCAGGACGGAGCAATCAGCCCCAGCATTTT. The chain links TRBV5-8 to TRBJ1-5; no firm D call. The V and J ends lost 2 bases and 1 base respectively, with 10 bases between them. Germline V gene sequence: CDR1 SGHTS, CDR2 YDEGEE. The CDR3 spans 15 residues.

The chain couples TRBV4-3 to TRBJ2-1; TRBD2 agrees at 7 bases. This CDR3 spans 17 amino acids. Germline V gene lookup returns CDR1 LGHNA and CDR2 YSLEER. With 0 bases clipped from V and 0 bases from J, the junction kept 5 bases outside the gene matches. CDR3 DNA sequence: TGCGCCAGCAGCCAAGATCGTGGCGGGAGCTCCTACAATGAGCAGTTCTTC. It yields the protein CASSQDRGGSSYNEQFF.

The rearrangement links TRBV27 to TRBJ2-1; TRBD2 matches at 10 bases. Unmatched junction bases numbered 7, after V lost 7 bases and J lost 4 bases. This CDR3 spans 15 amino acids. Germline V gene lookup returns CDR1 MNHEY and CDR2 SMNVEV (reference sequence). DNA for the CDR3: TGTGCCAGCACTCAAGCGGGAGGGAGATACAATGAGCAGTTCTTC. Translated: CASTQAGGRYNEQFF.

The gene calls are TRBV7-2 and TRBJ2-7; the match to TRBD2 covers 8 bases. Trimming cost V 1 base and J 0 bases; bases outside gene matches: 5. CDR3 size: 16 residues. Germline V gives CDR1 SGHTA, CDR2 FQGNSA. The CDR3 region is CASSLGSGGSSYEQYF. CDR3 in DNA: TGTGCCAGCAGCTTAGGAAGCGGGGGAAGCTCCTACGAGCAGTACTTC.

The chain combines TRBV15 with TRBJ1-5; D unclear. Trimming cost V 1 base and J 2 bases, with 3 bases left between them. CDR3 size: 13 residues. Germline V gives CDR1 LNHNV, CDR2 YYDKDF (reference sequence). The DNA of the CDR3 is TGTGCCACCAGCAGAGTGGGCAATCAGCCCCAGCATTTT. Its protein product is CATSRVGNQPQHF.

The J gene is TRBJ2-2, the V gene TRBV6-5, with TRBD2 matching 10 bases. Trimming took 4 bases from V and 3 from J; bases not matched to a gene: 2. The germline gives CDR1 MNHEY, CDR2 SVGAGI. The CDR3 has 15 residues. CDR3 nucleotide sequence: TGTGCCAGCAGTTCTAGCGGGAGTCACACCGGGGAGCTGTTTTTT. This encodes CASSSSGSHTGELFF.

The CDR3 is CASSRQGGTGELFF. CDR3 nucleotides: TGTGCCAGCAGTCGACAGGGAGGCACCGGGGAGCTGTTTTTT. V is TRBV2 and J is TRBJ2-2; D perhaps matches TRBD1 (7 bases). V gave up 5 bases and J gave up 4 bases, with 11 bases separating them. The CDR3 has 14 amino acids. From germline, CDR1 is SNHLY and CDR2 FYNNEI.

The DNA of the CDR3 is TGCAGCGTTGAGGAGAGGCGCACAGATACGCAGTATTTT. Its protein is CSVEERRTDTQYF. The rearrangement links TRBV29-1 to TRBJ2-3, with unresolved D. The CDR3 contains 13 residues. CDR1 and CDR2 (germline): SQVTM, ANQGSEA. The V end lost 3 bases, the J end lost 1 base, and 8 bases lay between the germline ends.